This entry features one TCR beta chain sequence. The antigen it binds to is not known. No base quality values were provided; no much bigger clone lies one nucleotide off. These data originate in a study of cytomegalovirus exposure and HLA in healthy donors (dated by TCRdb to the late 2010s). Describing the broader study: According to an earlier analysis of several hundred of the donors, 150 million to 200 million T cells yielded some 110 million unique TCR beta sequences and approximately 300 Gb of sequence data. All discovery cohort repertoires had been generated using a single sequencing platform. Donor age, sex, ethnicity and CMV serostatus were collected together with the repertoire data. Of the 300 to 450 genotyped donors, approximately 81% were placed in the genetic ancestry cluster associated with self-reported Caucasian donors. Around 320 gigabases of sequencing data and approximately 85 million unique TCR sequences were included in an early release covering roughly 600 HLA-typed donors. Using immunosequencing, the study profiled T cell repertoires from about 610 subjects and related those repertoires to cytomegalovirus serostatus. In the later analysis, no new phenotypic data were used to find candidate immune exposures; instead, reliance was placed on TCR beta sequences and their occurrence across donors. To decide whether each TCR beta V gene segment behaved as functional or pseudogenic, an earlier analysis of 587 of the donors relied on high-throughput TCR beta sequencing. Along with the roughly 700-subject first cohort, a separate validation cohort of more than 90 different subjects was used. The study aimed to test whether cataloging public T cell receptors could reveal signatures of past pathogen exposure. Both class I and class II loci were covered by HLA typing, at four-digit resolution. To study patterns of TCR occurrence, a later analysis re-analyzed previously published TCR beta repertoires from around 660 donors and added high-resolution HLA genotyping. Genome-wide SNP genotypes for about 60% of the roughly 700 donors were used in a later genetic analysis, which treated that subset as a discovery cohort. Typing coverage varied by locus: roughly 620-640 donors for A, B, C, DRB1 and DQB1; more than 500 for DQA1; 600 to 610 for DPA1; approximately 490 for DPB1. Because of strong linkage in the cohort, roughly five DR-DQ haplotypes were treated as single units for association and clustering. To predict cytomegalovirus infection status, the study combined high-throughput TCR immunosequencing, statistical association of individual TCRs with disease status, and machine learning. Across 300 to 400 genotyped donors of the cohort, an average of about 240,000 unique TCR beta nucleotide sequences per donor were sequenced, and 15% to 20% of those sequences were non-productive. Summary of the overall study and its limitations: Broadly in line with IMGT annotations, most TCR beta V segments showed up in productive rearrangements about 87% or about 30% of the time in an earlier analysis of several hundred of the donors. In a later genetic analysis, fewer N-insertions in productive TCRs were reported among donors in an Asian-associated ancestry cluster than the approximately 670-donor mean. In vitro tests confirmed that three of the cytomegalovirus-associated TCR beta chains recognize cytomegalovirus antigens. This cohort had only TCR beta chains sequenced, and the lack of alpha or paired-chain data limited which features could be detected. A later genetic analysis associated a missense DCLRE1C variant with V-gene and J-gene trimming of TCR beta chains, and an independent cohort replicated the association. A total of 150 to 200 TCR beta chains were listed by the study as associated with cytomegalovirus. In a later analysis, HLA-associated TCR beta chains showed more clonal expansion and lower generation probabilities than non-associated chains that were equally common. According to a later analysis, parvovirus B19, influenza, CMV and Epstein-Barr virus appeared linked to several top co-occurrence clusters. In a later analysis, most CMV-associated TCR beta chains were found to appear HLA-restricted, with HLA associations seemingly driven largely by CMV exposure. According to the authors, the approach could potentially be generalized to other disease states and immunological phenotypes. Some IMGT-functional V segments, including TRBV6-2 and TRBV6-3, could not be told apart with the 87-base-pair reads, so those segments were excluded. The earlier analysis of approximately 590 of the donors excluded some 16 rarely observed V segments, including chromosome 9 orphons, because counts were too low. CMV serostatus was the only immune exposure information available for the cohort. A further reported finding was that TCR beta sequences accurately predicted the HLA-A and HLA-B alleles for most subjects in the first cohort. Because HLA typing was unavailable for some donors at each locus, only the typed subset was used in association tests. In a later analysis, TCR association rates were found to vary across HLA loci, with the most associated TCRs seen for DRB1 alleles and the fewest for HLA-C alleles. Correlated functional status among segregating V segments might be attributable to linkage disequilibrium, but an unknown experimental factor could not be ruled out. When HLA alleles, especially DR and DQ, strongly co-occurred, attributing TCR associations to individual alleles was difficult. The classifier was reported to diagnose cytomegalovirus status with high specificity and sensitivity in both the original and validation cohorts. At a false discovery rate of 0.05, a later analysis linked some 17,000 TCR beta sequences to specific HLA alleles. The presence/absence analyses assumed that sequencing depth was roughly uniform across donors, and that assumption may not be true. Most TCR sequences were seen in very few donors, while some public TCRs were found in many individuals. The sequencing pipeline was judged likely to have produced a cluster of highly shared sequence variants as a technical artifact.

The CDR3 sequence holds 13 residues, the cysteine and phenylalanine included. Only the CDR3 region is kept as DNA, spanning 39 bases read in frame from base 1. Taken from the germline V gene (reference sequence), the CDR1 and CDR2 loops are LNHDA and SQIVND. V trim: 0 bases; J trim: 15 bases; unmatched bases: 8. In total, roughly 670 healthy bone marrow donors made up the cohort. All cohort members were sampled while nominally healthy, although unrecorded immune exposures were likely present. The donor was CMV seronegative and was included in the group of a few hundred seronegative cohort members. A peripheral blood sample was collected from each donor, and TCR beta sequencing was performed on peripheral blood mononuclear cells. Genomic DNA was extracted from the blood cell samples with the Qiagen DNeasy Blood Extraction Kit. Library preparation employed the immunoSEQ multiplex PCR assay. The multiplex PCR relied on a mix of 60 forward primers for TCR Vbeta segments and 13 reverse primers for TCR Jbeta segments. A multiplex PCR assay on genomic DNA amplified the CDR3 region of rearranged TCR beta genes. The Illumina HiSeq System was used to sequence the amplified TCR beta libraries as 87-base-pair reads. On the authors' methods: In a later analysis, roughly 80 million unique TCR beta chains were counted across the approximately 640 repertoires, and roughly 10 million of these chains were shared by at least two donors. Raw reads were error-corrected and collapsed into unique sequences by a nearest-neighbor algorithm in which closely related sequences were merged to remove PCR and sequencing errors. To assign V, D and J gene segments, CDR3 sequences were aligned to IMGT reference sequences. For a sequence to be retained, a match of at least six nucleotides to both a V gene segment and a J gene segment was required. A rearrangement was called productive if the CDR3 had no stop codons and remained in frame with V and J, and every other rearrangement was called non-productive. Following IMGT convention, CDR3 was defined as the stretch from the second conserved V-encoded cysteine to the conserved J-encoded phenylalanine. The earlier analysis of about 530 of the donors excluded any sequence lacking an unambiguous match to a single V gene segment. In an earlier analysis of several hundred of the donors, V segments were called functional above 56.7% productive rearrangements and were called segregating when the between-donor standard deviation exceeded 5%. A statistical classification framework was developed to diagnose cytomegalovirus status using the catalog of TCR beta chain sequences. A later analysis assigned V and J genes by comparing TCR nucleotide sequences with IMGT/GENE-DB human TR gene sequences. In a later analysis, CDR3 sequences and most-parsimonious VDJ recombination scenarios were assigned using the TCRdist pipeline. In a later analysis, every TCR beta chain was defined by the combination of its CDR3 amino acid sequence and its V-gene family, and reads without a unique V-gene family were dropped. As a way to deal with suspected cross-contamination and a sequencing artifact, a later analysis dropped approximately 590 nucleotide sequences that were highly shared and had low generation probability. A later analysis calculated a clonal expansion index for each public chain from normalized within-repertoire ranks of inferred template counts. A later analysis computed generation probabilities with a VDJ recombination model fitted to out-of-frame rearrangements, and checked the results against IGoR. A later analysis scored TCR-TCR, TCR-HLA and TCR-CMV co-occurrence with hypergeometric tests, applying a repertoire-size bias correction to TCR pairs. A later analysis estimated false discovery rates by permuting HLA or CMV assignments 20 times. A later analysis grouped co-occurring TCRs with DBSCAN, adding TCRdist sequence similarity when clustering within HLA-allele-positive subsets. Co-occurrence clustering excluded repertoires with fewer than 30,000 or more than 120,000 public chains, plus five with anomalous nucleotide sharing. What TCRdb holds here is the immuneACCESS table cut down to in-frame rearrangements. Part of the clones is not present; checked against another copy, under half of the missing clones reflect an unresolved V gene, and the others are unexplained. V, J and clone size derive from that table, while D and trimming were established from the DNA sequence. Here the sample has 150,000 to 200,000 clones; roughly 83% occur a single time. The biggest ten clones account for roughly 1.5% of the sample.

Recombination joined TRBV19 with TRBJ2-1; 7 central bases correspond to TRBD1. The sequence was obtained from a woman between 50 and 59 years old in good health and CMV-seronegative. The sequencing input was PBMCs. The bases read TGTGCCAGTAGTATAGATCCCCGGGGACAGCTGTTCTTC. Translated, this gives CASSIDPRGQLFF.